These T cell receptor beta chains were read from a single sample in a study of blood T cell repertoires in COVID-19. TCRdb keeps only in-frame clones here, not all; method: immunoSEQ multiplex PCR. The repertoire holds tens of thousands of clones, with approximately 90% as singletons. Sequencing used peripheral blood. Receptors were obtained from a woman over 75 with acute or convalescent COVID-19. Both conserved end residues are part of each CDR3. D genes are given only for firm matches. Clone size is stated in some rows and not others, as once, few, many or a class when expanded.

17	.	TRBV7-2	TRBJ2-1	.	CASSQRLGTSSYNEQFF	TGTGCCAGCAGCCAGAGACTAGGGACGAGCTCCTACAATGAGCAGTTCTTC
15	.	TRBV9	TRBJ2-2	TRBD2	CASSVGGSIGGELFF	TGTGCCAGCAGCGTCGGCGGGAGTATAGGCGGGGAGCTGTTTTTT
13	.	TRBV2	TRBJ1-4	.	CASSEGGGQKLFF	TGTGCCAGCAGTGAGGGGGGTGGGCAAAAACTGTTTTTT
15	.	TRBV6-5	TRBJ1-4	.	CASSYAAGEGEKLFF	TGTGCCAGCAGTTACGCGGCAGGGGAGGGAGAAAAACTGTTTTTT
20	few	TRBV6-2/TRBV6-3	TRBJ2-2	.	CASSYSKWSGGQDNTGELFF	TGTGCCAGCAGTTACTCGAAATGGTCGGGGGGACAGGATAACACCGGGGAGCTGTTTTTT
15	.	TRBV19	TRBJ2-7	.	CASSILFGGGGEQYF	TGTGCCAGTAGTATCCTCTTCGGGGGTGGGGGCGAGCAGTACTTC
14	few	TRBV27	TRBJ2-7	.	CASTPVRADYEQYF	TGTGCCAGCACTCCTGTCAGGGCTGACTACGAGCAGTACTTC
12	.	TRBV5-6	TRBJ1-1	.	CASSLGSVSAFF	TGTGCCAGCAGCTTGGGTTCGGTTAGCGCTTTCTTT
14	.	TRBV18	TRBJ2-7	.	CASSPGGGSYEQYF	TGTGCCAGCTCCCCAGGGGGAGGCTCCTACGAGCAGTACTTC
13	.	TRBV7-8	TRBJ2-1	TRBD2	CATRTSSYNEQFF	TGTGCCACCCGGACTAGCAGCTACAATGAGCAGTTCTTC
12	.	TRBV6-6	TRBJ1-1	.	CASRRETAEAFF	TGTGCCAGCAGACGGGAAACAGCTGAAGCTTTCTTT